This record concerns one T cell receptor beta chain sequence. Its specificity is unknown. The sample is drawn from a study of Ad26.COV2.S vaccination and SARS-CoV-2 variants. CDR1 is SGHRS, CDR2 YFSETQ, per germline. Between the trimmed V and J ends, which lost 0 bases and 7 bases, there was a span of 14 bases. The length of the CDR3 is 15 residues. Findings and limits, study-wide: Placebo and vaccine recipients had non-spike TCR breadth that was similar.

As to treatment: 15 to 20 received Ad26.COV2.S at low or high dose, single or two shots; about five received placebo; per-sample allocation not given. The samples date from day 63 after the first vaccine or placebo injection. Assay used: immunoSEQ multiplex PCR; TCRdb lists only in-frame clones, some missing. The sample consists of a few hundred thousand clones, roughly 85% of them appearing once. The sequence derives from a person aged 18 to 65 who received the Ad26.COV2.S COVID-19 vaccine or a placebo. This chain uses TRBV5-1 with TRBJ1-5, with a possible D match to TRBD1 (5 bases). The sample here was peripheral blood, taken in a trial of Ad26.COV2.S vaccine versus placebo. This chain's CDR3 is CASSLALGGGQPQHF. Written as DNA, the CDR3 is TGCGCCAGCAGCTTGGCCCTTGGGGGTGGGCAGCCCCAGCATTTT.